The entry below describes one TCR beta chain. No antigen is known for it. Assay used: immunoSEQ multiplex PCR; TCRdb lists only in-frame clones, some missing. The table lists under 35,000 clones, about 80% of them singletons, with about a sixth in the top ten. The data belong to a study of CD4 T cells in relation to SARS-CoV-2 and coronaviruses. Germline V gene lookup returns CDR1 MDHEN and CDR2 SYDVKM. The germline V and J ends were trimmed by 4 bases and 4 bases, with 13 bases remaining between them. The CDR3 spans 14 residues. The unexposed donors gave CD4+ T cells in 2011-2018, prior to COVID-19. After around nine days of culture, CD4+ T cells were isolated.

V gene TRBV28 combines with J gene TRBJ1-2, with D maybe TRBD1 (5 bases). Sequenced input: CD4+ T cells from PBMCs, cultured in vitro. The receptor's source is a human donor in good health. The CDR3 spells CASSSSGMSYGYTF. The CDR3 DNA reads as TGTGCCAGCAGTTCCTCAGGGATGAGCTATGGCTACACCTTC.